The 20 T cell receptor beta chains presented below share a single source sample, sequenced in a study of spatial heterogeneity in lung cancer. Study observations and caveats: For expanded intratumoral alpha and beta TCRs, counts tracked tumor mutation counts.

Time point specified: sample taken at primary tumor resection. MiXCR, run by TCRdb on the 5' RACE reads, gives a single entry per CDR3 protein. This table has more than 15,000 distinct CDR3 sequences, about 6.3% appearing once. These receptors are not linked to any known antigen. The starting material was lung tumor tissue, obtained at surgery. The origin of the receptors is a male donor with early-stage non-small cell lung cancer.

This clonotype has a count of ten or more. This beta chain is a stray sequence in a library constructed for alpha chains; its clone size is not meaningful. The V call is TRBV12-3 or TRBV12-4, the J call TRBJ2-3; 8 nucleotides line up with TRBD2. With 7 bases clipped from V and 1 base from J, the junction kept 7 bases outside the gene matches. This CDR3 spans 15 amino acids. The CDR3, as DNA: TGTGCCAGCATTGCGGGGGGCCTTGGCACAGATACGCAGTATTTT. This encodes CASIAGGLGTDTQYF.

The sample holds many counts of this clonotype. Within a library made for alpha chains, this beta chain is off target, and its count is uninformative. V usage is TRBV5-1 and J usage is TRBJ2-5; the D gene is possibly TRBD2 (5 bases). Germline V lookup: CDR1 SGHRS, CDR2 YFSETQ. The CDR3 totals 15 residues. V was trimmed by 0 bases and J by 1 base, leaving 10 bases between them. CDR3 residues: CASSLGSEVQETQYF. CDR3 DNA: TGCGCCAGCAGCTTGGGGTCGGAGGTCCAAGAGACCCAGTACTTC.

This clonotype occurred many times. A library made for alpha chains picked up this beta chain off target, so its size means little. This chain joins TRBV7-9 and TRBJ1-5; weak D call: TRBD1 (5 bases). This CDR3 comprises 15 residues. Germline loops: CDR1 SEHNR, CDR2 FQNEAQ (reference sequence). Trimming cost V 5 bases and J 1 base, with 12 bases left between them. The CDR3 DNA follows: TGTGCCAGCAGCCCCAGTTGGGGGAGCAATCAGCCCCAGCATTTT. Protein sequence: CASSPSWGSNQPQHF.

Turning to this clonotype: This beta chain lies outside the target of a library built for alpha chains; its clone size means little. The chain joins TRBV2 to TRBJ2-2; D is uncertain. The CDR3 length is 14 residues. CDR1 is SNHLY and CDR2 is FYNNEI in the germline V gene. V lost 4 bases and J 5 bases, leaving 11 bases between the germline ends. The CDR3 sequence: CASSVELNTGELFF. The DNA for the CDR3 is TGTGCCAGCAGTGTAGAGTTGAATACCGGGGAGCTGTTTTTT.

In its sample, this clonotype was seen many times. This beta chain is an off-target read within a library intended for alpha chains, so its frequency means little. The chain is built from TRBV4-1 and TRBJ2-3; D unclear. Germline V lookup: CDR1 MGHRA, CDR2 YSYEKL. Trimming stripped 4 bases from V and 0 bases from J, with 8 bases between. The CDR3 totals 14 residues. CDR3 protein: CASSLSASTDTQYF. CDR3 DNA sequence: TGCGCCAGCAGCCTTTCGGCTAGCACAGATACGCAGTATTTT.

This clonotype occurred many times. Because the library targeted alpha chains, this beta chain is an off-target read whose size means little. The chain combines TRBV9 with TRBJ1-1; D uncertain. This CDR3 is built from 13 residues. The V and J ends lost 3 bases and 3 bases respectively, with 9 bases between them. Germline V gene lookup returns CDR1 SGDLS and CDR2 YYNGEE. CDR3 sequence reads: CASSANTHTEAFF. The CDR3 bases are TGTGCCAGCAGCGCCAACACGCACACTGAAGCTTTCTTT. Full variable domain (remainder filled in from reference TRBV9 and TRBJ1-1): DSGVTQTPKHLITATGQRVTLRCSPRSGDLSVYWYQQSLDQGLQFLIQYYNGEERAKGNILERFSAQQFPDLHSELNLSSLELGDSALYFCASSANTHTEAFFGQGTRLTVV.

This clonotype was seen at least ten times. Because this beta chain is a stray read in a library intended to capture alpha chains, its abundance should not be given much weight. This rearrangement joins TRBV18 to TRBJ2-1; maybe TRBD2 (5 bases). Trimming shortened V by 3 bases and J by 5 bases, and 14 bases separated the two germline ends. In germline, CDR1 is KGHSH, CDR2 LQKENI. The CDR3 length is 15 residues. The CDR3 reads CASSPLEGINNEQFF. The CDR3 coding sequence is TGTGCCAGCTCACCCCTCGAGGGTATTAACAATGAGCAGTTCTTC.

In its sample, this clonotype was seen a few times. Within a library made for alpha chains, this beta chain is off target, and its count is uninformative. The CDR3 nucleotides are TGCAGTGCTAGAGATCAGGGGAGGGATGAAAAACTGTTTTTT. Translation: CSARDQGRDEKLFF. J is TRBJ1-4 and V is TRBV20-1, with D perhaps matching TRBD1 (6 bases). CDR3 length: 14 residues. CDR1 and CDR2 (germline): DFQATT, SNEGSKA (reference sequence). The V and J ends lost 0 bases and 6 bases respectively, with 11 bases between them.

This clonotype has a count of ten or more. This beta chain slipped into a library made for alpha chains as a stray read, so its size is not meaningful. This rearrangement joins TRBV7-2 to TRBJ1-1, with a tentative D call TRBD1 (6 bases). CDR3 length: 13 amino acids. V lost 5 bases to trimming and J lost 0 bases, with 7 bases between them. Germline V gene sequence: CDR1 SGHTA, CDR2 FQGNSA. CDR3 sequence (DNA): TGTGCCAGCAGCCGACAGGTGAACACTGAAGCTTTCTTT. Its protein is CASSRQVNTEAFF.

This clonotype was counted at least ten times. Being off target in a library aimed at alpha chains, this beta chain has a size of little meaning. V usage is TRBV5-3 and J usage is TRBJ2-7; a possible D gene is TRBD2 (5 bases). TRBV5-3 is placed among ORFs of uncertain function. V lost 2 bases to trimming and J lost 5 bases, with 17 bases between them. CDR3 size: 15 residues. The CDR3 loop is CARSFAGQERNEQYF. The CDR3 nucleotides read TGTGCCAGAAGCTTTGCGGGCCAGGAACGAAACGAGCAGTACTTC.

This clonotype appeared many times. As an off-target read in a library built for alpha chains, this beta chain has a frequency of little significance. The chain has TRBV28 and TRBJ2-5; 8 bases are shared with TRBD2. Germline V gives CDR1 MDHEN, CDR2 SYDVKM. The CDR3 consists of 15 residues. J lost 5 bases, V lost 4 bases, and 9 bases had no gene match. In DNA form, the CDR3 reads TGTGCCAGCAGTTCGGGGACTAGAGGGCGGGAGACCCAGTACTTC. It codes for CASSSGTRGRETQYF.

This clonotype was picked up many times. This beta chain is an unintended read in a library built for alpha chains; its size means little. The rearrangement links TRBV2 to TRBJ1-2; TRBD1 matches 9 bases. This CDR3 region has 13 residues. Trimming cost V 6 bases and J 6 bases; bases outside gene matches: 5. The germline gives CDR1 SNHLY, CDR2 FYNNEI. CDR3 in amino acids: CASRTQGANGYTF. For the CDR3, the DNA is TGTGCCAGCAGAACACAGGGGGCTAATGGCTACACCTTC.

This clonotype was recorded at least ten times. Within a library made for alpha chains, this beta chain is off target, and its count is uninformative. The chain joins TRBV11-1 to TRBJ2-5, with D possibly being TRBD1 (6 bases). Germline V gives CDR1 SGHAT, CDR2 FQDESV (reference sequence). This CDR3 has 17 amino acids. V lost 7 bases, J lost 2 bases, and 23 bases lay in between. CDR3 sequence: CASTKQGTGVGQETQYF. CDR3 nucleotides: TGTGCCAGCACCAAACAGGGAACCGGCGTGGGTCAAGAGACCCAGTACTTC.

Turning to this clonotype: Being off target in a library aimed at alpha chains, this beta chain has a size of little meaning. The rearrangement joins TRBV29-1 to TRBJ2-1, with no clear D. The germline V gene has CDR1 SQVTM and CDR2 ANQGSEA. V dropped 6 bases and J dropped 3 bases, with 6 bases sitting between them. There are 11 residues in the CDR3. The CDR3 loop reads CSVEIYNEQFF. The CDR3 DNA sequence: TGCAGCGTGGAAATCTACAATGAGCAGTTCTTC.

This clonotype was seen at least ten times. A library prepared for alpha chains yielded this beta chain as an off-target read; its size is of little meaning. V usage is TRBV7-8 and J usage is TRBJ2-3; the match to TRBD2 covers 15 bases. Germline lookup yields CDR1 SGHVS and CDR2 FQNEAQ. V shed 5 bases and J 2 bases; nucleotides not matched to a gene: 5. The length of the CDR3 is 17 residues. The CDR3 sequence is CASSEGTSGGLTDTQYF. CDR3 bases: TGTGCCAGCAGCGAAGGGACTAGCGGGGGGCTCACAGATACGCAGTATTTT.

This clonotype was seen many times. This beta chain is a stray read from a library made for alpha chains; its abundance is not meaningful. The chain has TRBV7-6 and TRBJ2-1, with TRBD2 matching over 13 bases. V lost 0 bases and J lost 7; bases outside the gene matches: 15. CDR3 length: 20 amino acids. Germline-derived CDR1 and CDR2 are SGHVS and FNYEAQ. This chain's CDR3 is CASSLAPWTSGGPSWNEQFF. CDR3 in DNA: TGTGCCAGCAGCTTAGCTCCATGGACTAGCGGGGGACCTAGTTGGAATGAGCAGTTCTTC. Variable domain in full (rest from reference TRBV7-6 and TRBJ2-1): GAGVSQSPRYKVTKRGQDVALRCDPISGHVSLYWYRQALGQGPEFLTYFNYEAQQDKSGLPNDRFSAERPEGSISTLTIQRTEQRDSAMYRCASSLAPWTSGGPSWNEQFFGPGTRLTVL.

This clonotype has a count of ten or more. This beta chain is off target for a library built for alpha chains, so its abundance means little. The chain recombines TRBV20-1 with TRBJ2-2; TRBD1 agrees at 9 bases. From germline, CDR1 is DFQATT and CDR2 SNEGSKA (reference sequence). J gave up 4 bases and V 1 base, and 1 base lay outside the gene matches. The CDR3 sequence is 14 residues long. In DNA form, the CDR3 reads TGCAGTGCTAGAGGGGACAGGGTCACCGGGGAGCTGTTTTTT. This gives the protein CSARGDRVTGELFF.

At least ten counts were recorded for this clonotype. For a library built for alpha chains, this beta chain is a stray read; little rests on its size. For the CDR3, the DNA is TGTGCCAGCAGTTTAATACTCGGGCTGATCTCCTACGAGCAGTACTTC. It translates to CASSLILGLISYEQYF. The chain is built from TRBV28 and TRBJ2-7; no clear D. The CDR3 covers 16 residues. CDR1 and CDR2 from the germline V gene are MDHEN and SYDVKM. V lost 2 bases, J lost 0 bases, and 14 bases lay in between.

This clonotype showed up many times. This beta chain came through as a stray read in a library set up for alpha chains, and its size says little. The rearrangement joins TRBV7-9 to TRBJ2-2; TRBD2 aligns across 14 bases. Unmatched junction bases numbered 13, after V lost 5 bases and J lost 5 bases. Germline lookup yields CDR1 SEHNR and CDR2 FQNEAQ (reference sequence). The CDR3 consists of 19 residues. CDR3 protein: CASSAPSGTSGGRTGELFF. The CDR3 DNA sequence: TGTGCCAGCAGCGCCCCGTCCGGGACTAGCGGGGGACGGACCGGGGAGCTGTTTTTT.

This clonotype showed up many times. Being off target in a library aimed at alpha chains, this beta chain has a size of little meaning. The chain joins TRBV6-6 to TRBJ1-1; D is unresolved. Germline assignment: CDR1 MNHNY and CDR2 SVGAGI (reference sequence). This CDR3 region has 13 residues. V shed 7 bases and J shed 1 base, with 10 bases lying between them. Written as DNA, the CDR3 is TGTGCCAGCATGTCCCAGGAGAACACTGAAGCTTTCTTT. This encodes CASMSQENTEAFF.